The TCR beta chain described here comes from a study of post-analysis software for immune sequencing data. TCR beta libraries were prepared from cDNA with unique molecular identifiers. The source material, roughly 0.9 to 11 million T cells, gave rise to roughly 0.5 million cDNA molecules. TCRdb recomputed calls from the PCR reads with MiXCR, one row per CDR3 protein. Of more than 350,000 distinct CDR3 sequences in the sample, approximately 38% are singletons; the top ten hold about 8%. Germline V gene lookup returns CDR1 MNHNY and CDR2 SVGAGI (reference sequence). This CDR3 has 13 residues. V was pared by 7 bases and J by 6 bases, with 14 bases between. Concerning this clonotype itself: Antigen specificity is unknown.

Study-wide findings and caveats: Compared against controls, patients with multiple sclerosis displayed significantly lower normalized Chao1 diversity. Among a handful of TRBV segments more frequent in patients than controls were TRBV5-6, TRBV5-1 and TRBV20-1.

This TCR was recovered from a girl aged 2-9 years with multiple sclerosis. Sequences were obtained from blood. The genes are TRBV6-6 and TRBJ2-3; D is perhaps TRBD1 or TRBD2 (5 bases each). CDR3 in amino acids: CASNLRGADTQYF. The CDR3 DNA follows: TGTGCCAGCAATTTGAGGGGTGCGGATACGCAGTATTTT.